This TCR beta chain was identified in a study of T cells in Graves' hyperthyroidism and ophthalmopathy (dated by TCRdb to about 2019). Context from the whole study: Peripheral blood was collected at initial diagnosis, before any treatment. For training and testing, the 110 or so patients in the discovery cohort were randomly divided in a 7:3 ratio. The paper reports TCR Vbeta CDR3 sequencing of about 140 peripheral blood samples: around 41 ophthalmopathy, 70 to 85 hyperthyroidism and approximately 17 progressor patients. To identify TCR V-J signatures that set the groups apart, the researchers used a discovery cohort of 90 to 100 patients, made up of 43 with Graves' ophthalmopathy and around 58 with stable Graves' hyperthyroidism. In about 6 Graves' hyperthyroidism patients, the study also compared T-cell repertoires from thyroid tissue with T-cell repertoires from blood. An independent validation cohort of some 18 hyperthyroidism patients and about 15 patients who later progressed to ophthalmopathy tested prospective prediction of ophthalmopathy. After blood sampling, hyperthyroidism patients were treated with methimazole at a starting dose of 30 mg daily, and ophthalmopathy patients were treated with high-dose intravenous methylprednisolone. What the research found in general, with its limitations: In validation, progression to ophthalmopathy was predicted by the model with 70% to 71% sensitivity and 72% to 80% specificity, a median of about 6 months before onset. Most expanded thyroid clonotypes (frequency above 0.001) were also detected in blood, suggesting blood repertoires may reflect thyroid immune responses. Sample size was not statistically predetermined, and blinding of investigators to group allocation was not performed. In cross-validation, a model built on a 13 V-J signature told ophthalmopathy apart from stable hyperthyroidism with 87.88% sensitivity and 81% to 82% specificity, and in testing the same model reached 80%/75%.

As regards this clonotype: The target of this receptor is not known. A much larger clone differs from this one at a single base, so this may be a read error.

The TCR beta CDR3 regions were amplified from RNA transcripts. The TCR CDR3 was subjected to a first round of RT-PCR using the HTBI primer set and the Qiagen OneStep RT-PCR kit. Libraries were constructed in a second round of multiplex PCR, after which size selection and purification were performed. The libraries were sequenced on an Illumina HiSeq2000 using paired-end 100 bp reads. The source study handled its data this way. SOAPnuke was used to process the raw data, throwing out any read that contained adapters or uncalled bases, had a mean Phred below 15, or lacked an exact constant-primer or identifier match. High-quality paired reads were merged with COPE v1.2.5, and unique nucleotide sequences were defined as clonotypes. MiTCR v1.1 was used to align the clonotypes against IMGT TRBV, TRBD and TRBJ reference segments. Analysis was restricted to V-J combinations with a frequency above 0.0001, which covered about 99% of repertoires. The TCS score was defined as the ratio of F50 (clonal expansion) to E x V (chaos), calculated using BLOSUM62-based TCRdist between CDR3 peptides within each V-J. Welch's t-statistics and random forest reduced 500 to 650 V-J features to 13, which were used in a naive Bayes classifier (R e1071). TCRdb took the public reads, trimmed them with fastp at Q25, ran MiXCR for clone calling and kept in-frame beta chains. Rows matching on CDR3 protein sequence are summarized as one entry with the most common DNA and genes. For this entry, the V and J calls and clone size follow TCRdb and not the study's own pipeline. This sample comprises hundreds of thousands of distinct CDR3 sequences, 20% to 25% of them detected only once. The ten largest clones capture approximately 49% of the sample.

In the germline V gene, CDR1 corresponds to SNHLY and CDR2 to FYNNEI. Including the terminal cysteine and phenylalanine, the CDR3 comprises 12 residues. Only the CDR3 region is kept as DNA, spanning 36 bases read in frame from base 1. In the ophthalmopathy patients, disease was moderately to severely active, with a Clinical Activity Score of 3 or more, a NOSPECS grade of 4 or more, and a duration of less than 3 months. Any patient with an uncontrolled infection, another autoimmune disease, pregnancy or lactation was excluded. Clinical symptoms, serum thyroxine and TRAb, thyroid ultrasound, and orbital computed tomography formed the basis for the diagnoses. PBMCs were isolated from about 9 ml of fresh peripheral blood by Ficoll-Paque density gradient centrifugation. Total RNA was extracted with Trizol reagent, and quality was checked on an Agilent 2100 Bioanalyzer.

Rearrangement joined TRBV2 to TRBJ2-3; there is no confident call for the D gene. The J call may be wrong; the DNA end is better matched by TRBJ1-5. The sequence came from an older woman with Graves' ophthalmopathy. Sequenced material: blood. The DNA sequence is TGTGCCAGCAGTCGTTGGGAGGATACGCAGCATTTT. Translated, this gives CASSRWEDTQHF.